This T cell receptor (beta chain) was retrieved from a study of T cell responses to AZD1222 COVID-19 vaccine. About the study: Both about-4-week and about-12-week second-dose recipients were combined.

A word on this clone: The antigen is unknown.

Notes on the study in general: Clonal diversity was possibly underestimated, and the donors were mostly white British, with more females.

This table comes from immunoSEQ multiplex PCR, and its TCRdb copy is limited to in-frame clones, with some not included. The sample shows tens of thousands of clones, around 86% of them seen only once. V was pared by 4 bases and J by 0 bases, with 9 bases between. The length of the CDR3 is 13 residues. Germline-derived CDR1 and CDR2 are GTSNPN and SVGIG (reference sequence). Specimen: peripheral blood, collected on day 0 of AZD1222 vaccination. The V and J genes are TRBV30 and TRBJ1-1; D gene unclear. The sequence came from an adult in good health. Here the CDR3 reads CAWTLNLNTEAFF. CDR3 DNA sequence: TGTGCCTGGACCCTAAATCTGAACACTGAAGCTTTCTTT.